These 3 T cell receptor beta chains were all obtained from the same sample, sequenced in a study of radiation and T cells in renal cell carcinoma. Generated by immunoSEQ multiplex PCR, the TCRdb table keeps only in-frame clones and is missing some. The sample includes approximately 49,000 clones, 75% to 90% seen only once; the top ten take approximately 28%. Noted time point: blood 2 weeks post-SBRT. Treatment specified: 15 Gy SBRT to primary tumor, nephrectomy 4 weeks later. Sequenced material: blood, taken from a patient whose treatment included radiotherapy and nephrectomy. The receptors come from a woman aged 65 to 85 with renal cell carcinoma.

This clone was detected a few times. V is TRBV19 and J is TRBJ2-3; 7 positions match TRBD2. The CDR3 is made up of 15 amino acids. The V gene's germline CDR1 is LNHDA and CDR2 SQIVND (reference sequence). V was clipped by 3 bases and J by 3 bases; unmatched bases: 6. CDR3 coding DNA: TGTGCCAGTAGTATCTCAGGACTAGAGACAGATACGCAGTATTTT. Translating it yields CASSISGLETDTQYF. The full variable domain, completed using reference TRBV19 and TRBJ2-3, is DGGITQSPKYLFRKEGQNVTLSCEQNLNHDAMYWYRQDPGQGLRLIYYSQIVNDFQKGDIAEGYSVSREKKESFPLTVTSAQKNPTAFYLCASSISGLETDTQYFGPGTRLTVL.

In its sample, this clone was seen a few times. The chain couples TRBV10-2 to TRBJ1-1; no firm D call. Germline CDR1 is WSHSY and CDR2 is SAAADI. The CDR3 spans 12 residues. The V gene lost 6 bases and the J gene lost 0 bases, with 5 bases spanning the gap. Written as DNA, the CDR3 is TGCGCCAGCAGGACCTTGAACACTGAAGCTTTCTTT. This sequence encodes CASRTLNTEAFF.

This chain joins TRBV9 and TRBJ2-5, with D hard to call. CDR3 length equals 14 residues. The V end lost 2 bases, the J end lost 5 bases, and 13 bases lay between the germline ends. Germline-derived CDR1 and CDR2 are SGDLS and YYNGEE. CDR3 DNA: TGTGCCAGCAGCGTGCGCTCATTCCCGGAGACCCAGTACTTC. It specifies CASSVRSFPETQYF.